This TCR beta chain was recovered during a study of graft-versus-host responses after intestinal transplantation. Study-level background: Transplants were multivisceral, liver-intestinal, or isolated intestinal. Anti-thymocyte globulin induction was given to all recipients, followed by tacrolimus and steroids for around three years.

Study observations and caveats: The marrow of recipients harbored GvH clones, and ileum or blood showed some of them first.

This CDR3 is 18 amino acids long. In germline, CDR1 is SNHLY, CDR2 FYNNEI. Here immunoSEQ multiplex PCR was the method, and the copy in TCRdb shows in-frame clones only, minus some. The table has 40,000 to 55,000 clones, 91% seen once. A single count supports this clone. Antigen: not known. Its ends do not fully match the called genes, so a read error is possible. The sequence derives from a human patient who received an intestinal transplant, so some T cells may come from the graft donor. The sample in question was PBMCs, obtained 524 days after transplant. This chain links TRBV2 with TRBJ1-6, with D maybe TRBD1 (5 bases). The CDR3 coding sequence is TGTGCCAGCAATGAACATGGTGTTTTGGGGACTAATAATTCACCCCTCCACTTT. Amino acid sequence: CASNEHGVLGTNNSPLHF.